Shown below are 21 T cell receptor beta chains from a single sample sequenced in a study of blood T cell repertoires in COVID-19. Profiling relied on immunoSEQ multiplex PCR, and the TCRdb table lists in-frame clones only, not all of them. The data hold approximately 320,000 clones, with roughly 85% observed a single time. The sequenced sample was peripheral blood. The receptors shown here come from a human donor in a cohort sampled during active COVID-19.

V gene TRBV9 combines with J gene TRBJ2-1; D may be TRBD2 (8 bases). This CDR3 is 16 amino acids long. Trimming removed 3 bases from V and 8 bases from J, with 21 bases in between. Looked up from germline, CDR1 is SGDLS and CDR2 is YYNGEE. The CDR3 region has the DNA TGTGCCAGCAGCGCAGGGGGAGGCGGGGGGCCGGATGAGCAGTTCTTC. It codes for CASSAGGGGGPDEQFF.

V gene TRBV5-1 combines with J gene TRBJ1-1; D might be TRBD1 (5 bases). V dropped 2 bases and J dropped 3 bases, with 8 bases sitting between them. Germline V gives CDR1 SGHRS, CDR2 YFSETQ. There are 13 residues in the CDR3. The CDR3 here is CASSFGGYTEAFF. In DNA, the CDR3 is TGCGCCAGCAGCTTTGGGGGGTACACTGAAGCTTTCTTT.

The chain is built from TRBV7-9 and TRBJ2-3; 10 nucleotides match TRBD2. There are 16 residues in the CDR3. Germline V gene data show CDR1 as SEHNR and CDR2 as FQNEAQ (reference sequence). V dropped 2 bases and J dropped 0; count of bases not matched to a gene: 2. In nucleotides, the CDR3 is TGTGCCAGCAGCTTAATAGCGGGGGGAAGCACAGATACGCAGTATTTT. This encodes CASSLIAGGSTDTQYF.

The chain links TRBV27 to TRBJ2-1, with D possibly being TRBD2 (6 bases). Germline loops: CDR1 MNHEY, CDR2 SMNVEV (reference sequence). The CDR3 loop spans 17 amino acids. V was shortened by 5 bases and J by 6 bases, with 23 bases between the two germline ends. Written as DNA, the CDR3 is TGTGCCAGCAGTAAGATCCCAGACACCTTCGGGGGCAATGAGCAGTTCTTC. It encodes CASSKIPDTFGGNEQFF.

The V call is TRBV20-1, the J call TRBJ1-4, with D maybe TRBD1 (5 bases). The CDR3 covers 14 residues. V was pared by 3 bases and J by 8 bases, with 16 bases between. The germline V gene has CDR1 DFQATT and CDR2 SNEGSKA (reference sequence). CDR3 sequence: CSASLGRVNEKLFF. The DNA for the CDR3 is TGCAGTGCTAGTCTCGGCAGGGTAAACGAAAAACTGTTTTTT.

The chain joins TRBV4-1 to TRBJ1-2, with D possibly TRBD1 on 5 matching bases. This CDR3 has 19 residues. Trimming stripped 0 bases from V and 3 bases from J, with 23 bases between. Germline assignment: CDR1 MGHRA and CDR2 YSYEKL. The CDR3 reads CASSQEPWFVEGRDYGYTF. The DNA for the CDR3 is TGCGCCAGCAGCCAAGAACCCTGGTTCGTGGAGGGGAGAGACTATGGCTACACCTTC.

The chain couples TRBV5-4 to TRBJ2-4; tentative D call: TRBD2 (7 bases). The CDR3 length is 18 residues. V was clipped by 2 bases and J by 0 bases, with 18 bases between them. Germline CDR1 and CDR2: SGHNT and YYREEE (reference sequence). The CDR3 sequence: CASSLGGVFSLAKNIQYF. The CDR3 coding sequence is TGTGCCAGCAGCTTAGGGGGGGTTTTCTCTTTAGCCAAAAACATTCAGTACTTC.

The CDR3 here is CASSGQGATEAFF. The CDR3 DNA follows: TGTGCCAGCAGCGGGCAGGGGGCCACTGAAGCTTTCTTT. This chain joins TRBV9 and TRBJ1-1, with TRBD1 identical over 8 bases. This CDR3 comprises 13 residues. CDR1 SGDLS and CDR2 YYNGEE come from the germline V gene. The V and J ends lost 3 bases and 4 bases, in that order; junction bases with no gene match: 2. Variable domain in full (rest from reference TRBV9 and TRBJ1-1): DSGVTQTPKHLITATGQRVTLRCSPRSGDLSVYWYQQSLDQGLQFLIQYYNGEERAKGNILERFSAQQFPDLHSELNLSSLELGDSALYFCASSGQGATEAFFGQGTRLTVV.

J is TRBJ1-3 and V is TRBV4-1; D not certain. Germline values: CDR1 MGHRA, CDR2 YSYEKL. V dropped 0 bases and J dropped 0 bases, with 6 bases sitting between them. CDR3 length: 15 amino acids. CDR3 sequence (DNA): TGCGCCAGCAGCCAAGAAGCTCTCTCTGGAAACACCATATATTTT. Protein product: CASSQEALSGNTIYF.

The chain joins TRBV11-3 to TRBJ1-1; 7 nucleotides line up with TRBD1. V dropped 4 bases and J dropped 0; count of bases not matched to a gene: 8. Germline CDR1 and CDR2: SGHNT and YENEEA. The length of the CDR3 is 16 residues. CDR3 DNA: TGTGCCAGCAGCTCGGGGACAGTTGGTATGAACACTGAAGCTTTCTTT. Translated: CASSSGTVGMNTEAFF.

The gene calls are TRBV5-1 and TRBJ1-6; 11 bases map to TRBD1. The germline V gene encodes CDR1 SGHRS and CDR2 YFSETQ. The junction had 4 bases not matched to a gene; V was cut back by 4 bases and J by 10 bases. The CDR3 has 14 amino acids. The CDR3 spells CASSAGTGGSPLHF. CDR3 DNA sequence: TGCGCCAGCAGCGCGGGGACAGGGGGATCACCCCTCCACTTT.

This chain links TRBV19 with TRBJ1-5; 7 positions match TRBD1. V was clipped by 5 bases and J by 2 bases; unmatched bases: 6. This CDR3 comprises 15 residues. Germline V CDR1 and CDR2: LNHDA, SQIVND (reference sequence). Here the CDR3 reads CASSDRDSCNQPQHF. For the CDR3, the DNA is TGTGCCAGTAGTGATCGGGACAGCTGCAATCAGCCCCAGCATTTT.

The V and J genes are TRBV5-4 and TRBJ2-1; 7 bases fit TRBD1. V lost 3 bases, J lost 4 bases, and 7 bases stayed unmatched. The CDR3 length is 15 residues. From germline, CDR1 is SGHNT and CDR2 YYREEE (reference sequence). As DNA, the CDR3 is TGTGCCAGCAGCTCTGGACAGGTGACATACAATGAGCAGTTCTTC. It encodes CASSSGQVTYNEQFF.

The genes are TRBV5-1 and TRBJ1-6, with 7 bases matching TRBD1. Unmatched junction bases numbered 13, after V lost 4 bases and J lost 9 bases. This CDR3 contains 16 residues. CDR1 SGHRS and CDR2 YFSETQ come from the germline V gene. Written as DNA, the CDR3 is TGCGCCAGCAGCCAAACCGGCGGGACAGAGGGTTCACCCCTCCACTTT. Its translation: CASSQTGGTEGSPLHF.

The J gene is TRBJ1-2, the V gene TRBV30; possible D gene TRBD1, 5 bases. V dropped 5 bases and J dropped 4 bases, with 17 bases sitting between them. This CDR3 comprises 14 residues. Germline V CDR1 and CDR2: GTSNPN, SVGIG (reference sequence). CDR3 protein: CAWSLGREAYGYTF. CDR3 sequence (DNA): TGTGCCTGGTCCTTGGGGCGGGAGGCCTATGGCTACACCTTC.

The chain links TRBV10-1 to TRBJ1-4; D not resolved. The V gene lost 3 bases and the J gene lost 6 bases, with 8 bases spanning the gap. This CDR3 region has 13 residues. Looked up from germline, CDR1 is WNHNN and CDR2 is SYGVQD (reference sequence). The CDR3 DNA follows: TGCGCCAGCAGTGACCAGGTCCATGAAAAACTGTTTTTT. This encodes CASSDQVHEKLFF.

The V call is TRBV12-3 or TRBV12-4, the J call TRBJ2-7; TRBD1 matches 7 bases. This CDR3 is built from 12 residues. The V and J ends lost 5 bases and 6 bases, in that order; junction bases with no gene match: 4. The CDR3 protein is CASSIGQVEQYF. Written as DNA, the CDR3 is TGTGCCAGCAGTATCGGACAGGTCGAGCAGTACTTC.

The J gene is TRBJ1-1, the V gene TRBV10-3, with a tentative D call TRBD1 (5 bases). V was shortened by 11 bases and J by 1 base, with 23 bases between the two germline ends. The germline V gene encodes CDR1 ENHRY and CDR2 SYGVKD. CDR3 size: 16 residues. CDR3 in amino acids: CAAGGGWEAENTEAFF. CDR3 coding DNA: TGTGCCGCCGGGGGGGGTTGGGAGGCGGAGAACACTGAAGCTTTCTTT.

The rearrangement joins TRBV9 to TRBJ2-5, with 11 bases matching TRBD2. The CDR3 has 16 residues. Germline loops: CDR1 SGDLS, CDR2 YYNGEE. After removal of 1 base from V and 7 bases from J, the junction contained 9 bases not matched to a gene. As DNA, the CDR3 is TGTGCCAGCAGCGTAACTAGCGGGGGAAATGGGGGGACCCAGTACTTC. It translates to CASSVTSGGNGGTQYF.

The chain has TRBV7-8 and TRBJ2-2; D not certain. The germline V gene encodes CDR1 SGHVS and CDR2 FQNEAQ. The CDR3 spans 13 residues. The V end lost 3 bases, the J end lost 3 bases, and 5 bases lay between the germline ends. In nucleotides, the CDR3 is TGTGCCAGCAGCTTCCGGGACACCGGGGAGCTGTTTTTT. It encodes CASSFRDTGELFF. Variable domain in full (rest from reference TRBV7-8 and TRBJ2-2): GAGVSQSPRYKVAKRGQDVALRCDPISGHVSLFWYQQALGQGPEFLTYFQNEAQLDKSGLPSDRFFAERPEGSVSTLKIQRTQQEDSAVYLCASSFRDTGELFFGEGSRLTVL.

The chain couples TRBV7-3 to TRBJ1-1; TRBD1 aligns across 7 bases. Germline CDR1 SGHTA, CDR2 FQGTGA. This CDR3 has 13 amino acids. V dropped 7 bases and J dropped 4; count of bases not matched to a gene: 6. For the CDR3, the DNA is TGTGCCAGCACACAGGGGTTGGGCACTGAAGCTTTCTTT. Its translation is CASTQGLGTEAFF.